The next 11 T cell receptor beta chains were all read from a single sample in a study of T cells after yellow fever vaccination. A single record per CDR3 protein comes from TCRdb applying MiXCR to the 5' RACE reads. The table lists around 530,000 distinct CDR3 sequences, about 17% of them singletons, with roughly a sixth in the top ten. This sample comprised PBMCs, obtained around 5 days after the first yellow fever vaccination. The receptors come from a man aged 18 to 29 who received the YFV17D yellow fever vaccine.

This clonotype has only a few counts. The CDR3 nucleotides read TGCAGTGGGGGGGACCCGAACACCGGGGAGCTGTTTTTT. It yields the protein CSGGDPNTGELFF. The chain recombines TRBV20-1 with TRBJ2-2; D may be TRBD2 (6 bases). Deletions cut 7 bases from V and 0 bases from J, with 9 bases between. The CDR3 runs 13 residues. CDR1 DFQATT and CDR2 SNEGSKA come from the germline V gene (reference sequence).

This clonotype has a handful of counts. V and J are TRBV7-6 and TRBJ1-3; the D gene is possibly TRBD1 (6 bases). Trimming shortened V by 3 bases and J by 4 bases, and 25 bases separated the two germline ends. Germline CDR1 and CDR2: SGHVS and FNYEAQ. This CDR3 region has 19 residues. The CDR3 region has the DNA TGTGCCAGCAGCTTCAATACGTATGGGACACCATCAGACGGAAACACCATATATTTT. Its protein product is CASSFNTYGTPSDGNTIYF.

The V gene is TRBV12-3 or TRBV12-4, the J gene TRBJ1-6; D remains ambiguous. V lost 8 bases and J 5 bases, leaving 13 bases between the germline ends. The CDR3 runs 14 residues. CDR3 in DNA: TGTGCCAGCTCTTGGGGAGGGAATAATTCACCCCTCCACTTT. Translated, it gives CASSWGGNNSPLHF.

The chain combines TRBV15 with TRBJ1-1; 7 bases line up with TRBD1. Germline values: CDR1 LNHNV, CDR2 YYDKDF (reference sequence). This CDR3 region has 15 residues. V lost 3 bases, J lost 4 bases, and 8 bases stayed unmatched. The CDR3, as DNA: TGTGCCACCAGCAGCGGGACAGTGAAGGGCACTGAAGCTTTCTTT. This gives the protein CATSSGTVKGTEAFF.

The chain employs TRBV27 and TRBJ2-3; D might be TRBD1 or TRBD2, each matching 6 bases. CDR1 and CDR2 from the germline V gene are MNHEY and SMNVEV (reference sequence). The CDR3 contains 16 residues. Trimming left V 7 bases short and J 5 bases short, with 22 bases between. The CDR3 here is CASTASLWGAGDTQYF. CDR3 DNA: TGTGCCAGCACGGCGTCGTTATGGGGGGCCGGAGATACGCAGTATTTT.

In this sample, this clonotype turned up a few times. The chain combines TRBV6-2 or TRBV6-3 with TRBJ1-2; D not certain. V lost 8 bases, J lost 4 bases, and 14 bases lay in between. Germline V gives CDR1 MNHEY, CDR2 SVGEGT. This CDR3 region has 13 residues. Written as DNA, the CDR3 is TGTGCCAGCGAAGAGGTGGGGTCCTATGGCTACACCTTC. This translates into CASEEVGSYGYTF.

The J gene is TRBJ2-3, the V gene TRBV5-4, with 9 bases fitting TRBD2. The CDR3 spans 15 residues. Unmatched junction bases numbered 9, after V lost 4 bases and J lost 6 bases. CDR1 is SGHNT and CDR2 is YYREEE in the germline V gene (reference sequence). The CDR3 DNA reads TGTGCCAGCAGCCGCGAGCGGGGGGCGGCGGATACGCAGTATTTT. Translating it yields CASSRERGAADTQYF.

The chain employs TRBV20-1 and TRBJ2-3; possibly TRBD1 for D (6 bases). The CDR3 runs 14 residues. V lost 6 bases and J lost 1, with 14 bases in between. Germline V gene sequence: CDR1 DFQATT, CDR2 SNEGSKA (reference sequence). Written as DNA, the CDR3 is TGCAGTGCGGTTAGGGACATCGGCACAGATACGCAGTATTTT. Its translation is CSAVRDIGTDTQYF.

The chain combines TRBV20-1 with TRBJ1-5; D is possibly TRBD1 (6 bases). V lost 8 bases to trimming and J lost 6 bases, with 17 bases between them. Germline V gives CDR1 DFQATT, CDR2 SNEGSKA (reference sequence). The CDR3 has 13 amino acids. DNA of the CDR3: TGCAGTTTCAGGCCGGGGGCGGGTCAGCCCCAGCATTTT. Translated, it gives CSFRPGAGQPQHF.

This clonotype was counted between two and nine times. The chain joins TRBV3-1 to TRBJ1-2; tentatively, D is TRBD1 (6 bases). Germline V gene lookup returns CDR1 LGHDT and CDR2 YNNKEL (reference sequence). Trimming shortened V by 4 bases and J by 5 bases, and 14 bases separated the two germline ends. The CDR3 totals 14 residues. For the CDR3, the DNA is TGTGCCAGCAGCCCGGACAGCGTCCTTTATGGCTACACCTTC. Translation gives CASSPDSVLYGYTF.

This clonotype was recorded a few times. The chain combines TRBV5-1 with TRBJ2-3, with a tentative D call TRBD1 (7 bases). This CDR3 has 15 amino acids. Per the germline V gene, CDR1 is SGHRS and CDR2 is YFSETQ. V lost 7 bases and J lost 6, with 21 bases in between. As DNA, the CDR3 is TGCGCCAGCGGGGCAGGAGGGGGCGGCCACGATACGCAGTATTTT. Amino acids: CASGAGGGGHDTQYF. The whole variable domain, remainder taken from reference TRBV5-1 and TRBJ2-3, is KAGVTQTPRYLIKTRGQQVTLSCSPISGHRSVSWYQQTPGQGLQFLFEYFSETQRNKGNFPGRFSGRQFSNSRSEMNVSTLELGDSALYLCASGAGGGGHDTQYFGPGTRLTVL.